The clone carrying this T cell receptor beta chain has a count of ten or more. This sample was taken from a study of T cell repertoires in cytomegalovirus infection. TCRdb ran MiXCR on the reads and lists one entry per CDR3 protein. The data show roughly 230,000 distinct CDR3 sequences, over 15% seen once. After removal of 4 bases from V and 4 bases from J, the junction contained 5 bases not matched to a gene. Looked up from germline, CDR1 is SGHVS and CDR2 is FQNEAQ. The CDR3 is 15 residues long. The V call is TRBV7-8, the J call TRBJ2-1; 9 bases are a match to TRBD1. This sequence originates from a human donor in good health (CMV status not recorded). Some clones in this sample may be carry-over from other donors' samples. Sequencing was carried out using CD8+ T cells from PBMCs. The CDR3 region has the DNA TGTGCCAGCAGCTGGGCCGGGACAGGGTACAATGAGCAGTTCTTC. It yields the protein CASSWAGTGYNEQFF.